Following are 20 T cell receptor beta chains from one sample sequenced in a study of human T cells and chemical hapten exposure. In TCRdb, the RACE reads were re-called with MiXCR into one record per CDR3 protein. The sample has 300,000 to 450,000 distinct CDR3 sequences; more than 4.5% are singletons. Described time point: patch test 1, 2 weeks after DPC sensitization. Treatment reported: therapeutic diphenylcyclopropenone sensitization with weekly scalp DPC. The sample was whole blood, taken in connection with sensitization to the hapten diphenylcyclopropenone (DPC). The receptor source for this set is a woman in her forties or fifties with alopecia areata. Some clones in this sample may be carry-over from other donors' samples.

This clonotype was seen repeatedly, ten times or more. This rearrangement joins TRBV20-1 to TRBJ1-1, with 8 bases matching TRBD1. This CDR3 comprises 13 residues. From germline, CDR1 is DFQATT and CDR2 SNEGSKA (reference sequence). V lost 4 bases, J lost 1 base, and 2 bases stayed unmatched. CDR3 residues: CSAIGQGNTEAFF. In DNA, the CDR3 is TGCAGTGCTATAGGACAGGGGAACACTGAAGCTTTCTTT.

This clonotype showed up many times. The genes are TRBV6-5 and TRBJ2-7; 10 nucleotides agree with TRBD2. The CDR3 contains 13 residues. The V gene's germline CDR1 is MNHEY and CDR2 SVGAGI. The junction had 9 bases not matched to a gene; V was cut back by 6 bases and J by 10 bases. CDR3 amino acids: CASSNLAGVGQYF. For the CDR3, the DNA is TGTGCCAGCAGCAACCTAGCGGGGGTAGGACAGTACTTC.

Concerning this clonotype itself: This may arise from a read error, as a much more abundant clone is one base away. The chain recombines TRBV6-2 or TRBV6-3 with TRBJ2-7; 8 nucleotides match TRBD2. V shed 5 bases and J 4 bases; nucleotides not matched to a gene: 7. CDR1 is MNHEY, CDR2 SVGEGT, per germline. This CDR3 comprises 14 residues. The CDR3 coding sequence is TGTGCCAGCAGTAACCAGACTAGCGAATACGAGCAGTACTTC. Translation gives CASSNQTSEYEQYF.

This clonotype appeared many times. This chain joins TRBV5-1 and TRBJ2-5; perhaps TRBD2 as D (6 bases). Germline CDR1 reads SGHRS; CDR2 reads YFSETQ. The CDR3 sequence is 14 residues long. The V gene lost 3 bases and the J gene lost 4 bases, with 13 bases spanning the gap. CDR3 sequence reads: CASSWGPGGETQYF. Written as DNA, the CDR3 is TGCGCCAGCAGCTGGGGACCCGGGGGAGAGACCCAGTACTTC.

This chain joins TRBV12-3 or TRBV12-4 and TRBJ2-1; D gene uncertain. V lost 3 bases to trimming and J lost 2 bases, with 11 bases between them. The CDR3 is 15 residues long. Here the CDR3 reads CASSFGRLTYNEQFF. CDR3 sequence (DNA): TGTGCCAGCAGTTTTGGACGACTTACCTACAATGAGCAGTTCTTC.

This clonotype was recorded many times. V and J are TRBV10-3 and TRBJ2-2, with a tentative D call TRBD1 (6 bases). Trimming shortened V by 3 bases and J by 6 bases, and 17 bases separated the two germline ends. This CDR3 is built from 16 residues. Per the germline V gene, CDR1 is ENHRY and CDR2 is SYGVKD. The DNA for the CDR3 is TGTGCCATCAGTGAACCCGGACAGTTAGGATCCGGGGAGCTGTTTTTT. Translating it yields CAISEPGQLGSGELFF.

This clonotype was observed at least ten times. The chain joins TRBV29-1 to TRBJ2-1, with 7 nucleotides matching TRBD2. This CDR3 is 14 amino acids long. Germline CDR1 is SQVTM and CDR2 is ANQGSEA. V trimming: 6 bases; J trimming: 0 bases; junction bases outside the gene matches: 5. The CDR3 bases are TGCAGCGTGGCAGCGGGAATCTCCTACAATGAGCAGTTCTTC. The encoded protein is CSVAAGISYNEQFF.

In its sample, this clonotype was seen a few times. This rearrangement joins TRBV7-8 to TRBJ2-3; D is undetermined. This CDR3 has 12 amino acids. V lost 5 bases, J lost 6 bases, and 9 bases lay in between. The germline CDR1 and CDR2 sequences are SGHVS and FQNEAQ. CDR3: CASSNLGDTQYF. CDR3 in DNA: TGTGCCAGCAGCAATCTAGGGGATACGCAGTATTTT.

In this sample, this clonotype turned up a few times. The V and J genes are TRBV2 and TRBJ2-7; D is possibly TRBD1 (5 bases). This CDR3 is built from 14 residues. V shed 3 bases and J shed 2 bases, with 11 bases lying between them. CDR1 SNHLY and CDR2 FYNNEI come from the germline V gene. In DNA form, the CDR3 reads TGTGCCAGCAGTGATCCAGGGAATACCTACGAGCAGTACTTC. Its protein product is CASSDPGNTYEQYF.

This clonotype was recorded at least ten times. This chain connects TRBV27 to TRBJ2-1; 12 positions match TRBD2. The CDR3 totals 15 residues. Germline V gene sequence: CDR1 MNHEY, CDR2 SMNVEV (reference sequence). After removal of 5 bases from V and 6 bases from J, the junction contained 5 bases not matched to a gene. The CDR3 protein is CASSLLAGGGNEQFF. In DNA form, the CDR3 reads TGTGCCAGCAGTCTACTAGCGGGGGGAGGCAATGAGCAGTTCTTC.

This clonotype was recorded many times. The chain has TRBV7-8 and TRBJ1-4, with a tentative D call TRBD1 (5 bases). The CDR3 contains 14 residues. Germline values: CDR1 SGHVS, CDR2 FQNEAQ. Deletions cut 6 bases from V and 8 bases from J, with 16 bases between. CDR3 DNA sequence: TGTGCCAGCAGTCGGGGACGCAACGGCGAAAAACTGTTTTTT. Translation gives CASSRGRNGEKLFF.

This chain uses TRBV11-2 with TRBJ1-5; 9 nucleotides match TRBD1. The CDR3 spans 15 residues. Germline assignment: CDR1 SGHAT and CDR2 FQNNGV. J lost 3 bases, V lost 5 bases, and 5 bases had no gene match. The CDR3 DNA reads TGTGCCAGCAGCCAGGACAGGGGCCACAATCAGCCCCAGCATTTT. Residues: CASSQDRGHNQPQHF.

This clonotype was counted ten times or more. This chain joins TRBV28 and TRBJ1-1; D is unclear. From germline, CDR1 is MDHEN and CDR2 SYDVKM. The length of the CDR3 is 14 residues. V lost 3 bases and J 0 bases, leaving 8 bases between the germline ends. CDR3 nucleotides: TGTGCCAGCAGTTTCGATAGAGTGAACACTGAAGCTTTCTTT. It codes for CASSFDRVNTEAFF.

This clonotype was observed many times. The DNA of the CDR3 is TGTGCCAGCAGCGAGTCTGGGCCCTACGAGCAGTACTTC. It yields the protein CASSESGPYEQYF. This chain joins TRBV5-5 and TRBJ2-7; D not certain. The germline gives CDR1 SGHKS, CDR2 YYEKEE (reference sequence). There are 13 residues in the CDR3. Between the trimmed V and J ends, which lost 4 bases and 2 bases, there was a span of 10 bases.

This clonotype appeared many times. V usage is TRBV12-3 or TRBV12-4 and J usage is TRBJ1-1, with unresolved D. The length of the CDR3 is 12 residues. Trimming stripped 6 bases from V and 6 bases from J, with 11 bases between. The CDR3 sequence is CASSPEIPEAFF. The CDR3 DNA reads TGTGCCAGCAGCCCGGAGATCCCTGAAGCTTTCTTT.

This sequence joins TRBV27 and TRBJ1-5; D possibly corresponds to TRBD1 (5 bases). Trimming stripped 2 bases from V and 5 bases from J, with 10 bases between. There are 14 residues in the CDR3. CDR1 MNHEY and CDR2 SMNVEV come from the germline V gene (reference sequence). CDR3: CASSLQGLDQPQHF. The CDR3, as DNA: TGTGCCAGCAGTTTACAGGGCTTGGATCAGCCCCAGCATTTT.

The chain recombines TRBV9 with TRBJ2-7; a weak D match, TRBD1 (5 bases). Germline V gene sequence: CDR1 SGDLS, CDR2 YYNGEE. The CDR3 spans 14 residues. Between the trimmed V and J ends, which lost 2 bases and 2 bases, there was a span of 11 bases. The CDR3 DNA follows: TGTGCCAGCAGCGTGGCGGACACCGCCTACGAGCAGTACTTC. Residues: CASSVADTAYEQYF.

V is TRBV28 and J is TRBJ1-6, with 9 bases matching TRBD1. Germline lookup yields CDR1 MDHEN and CDR2 SYDVKM. With V trimmed by 1 base and J by 9 bases, 4 bases remained unmatched. The CDR3 loop spans 15 amino acids. CDR3 sequence: CASSLSGTGFSPLHF. Here the CDR3 DNA reads TGTGCCAGCAGTTTATCGGGGACAGGGTTTTCACCCCTCCACTTT.

The chain employs TRBV5-4 and TRBJ2-7; 10 bases line up with TRBD2. The CDR3 contains 17 residues. V shed 4 bases, J shed 2 bases, and the junction held 12 bases outside the gene matches. CDR1 and CDR2 from the germline V gene are SGHNT and YYREEE (reference sequence). CDR3 bases: TGTGCCAGCAGCGCCTTAACCGCTAGCGGGGGAGCCTACGAGCAGTACTTC. The encoded protein is CASSALTASGGAYEQYF.

A few counts support this clonotype. The chain recombines TRBV4-3 with TRBJ2-7, with D perhaps assigned TRBD1 or TRBD2 (5 bases each). Trimming removed 0 bases at V and 5 bases at J, with 14 bases between. CDR3 size: 15 residues. Germline V CDR1 and CDR2: LGHNA, YSLEER. CDR3 region: CASSQDWRGANEQYF. The CDR3 DNA follows: TGCGCCAGCAGCCAAGATTGGCGAGGGGCCAACGAGCAGTACTTC.